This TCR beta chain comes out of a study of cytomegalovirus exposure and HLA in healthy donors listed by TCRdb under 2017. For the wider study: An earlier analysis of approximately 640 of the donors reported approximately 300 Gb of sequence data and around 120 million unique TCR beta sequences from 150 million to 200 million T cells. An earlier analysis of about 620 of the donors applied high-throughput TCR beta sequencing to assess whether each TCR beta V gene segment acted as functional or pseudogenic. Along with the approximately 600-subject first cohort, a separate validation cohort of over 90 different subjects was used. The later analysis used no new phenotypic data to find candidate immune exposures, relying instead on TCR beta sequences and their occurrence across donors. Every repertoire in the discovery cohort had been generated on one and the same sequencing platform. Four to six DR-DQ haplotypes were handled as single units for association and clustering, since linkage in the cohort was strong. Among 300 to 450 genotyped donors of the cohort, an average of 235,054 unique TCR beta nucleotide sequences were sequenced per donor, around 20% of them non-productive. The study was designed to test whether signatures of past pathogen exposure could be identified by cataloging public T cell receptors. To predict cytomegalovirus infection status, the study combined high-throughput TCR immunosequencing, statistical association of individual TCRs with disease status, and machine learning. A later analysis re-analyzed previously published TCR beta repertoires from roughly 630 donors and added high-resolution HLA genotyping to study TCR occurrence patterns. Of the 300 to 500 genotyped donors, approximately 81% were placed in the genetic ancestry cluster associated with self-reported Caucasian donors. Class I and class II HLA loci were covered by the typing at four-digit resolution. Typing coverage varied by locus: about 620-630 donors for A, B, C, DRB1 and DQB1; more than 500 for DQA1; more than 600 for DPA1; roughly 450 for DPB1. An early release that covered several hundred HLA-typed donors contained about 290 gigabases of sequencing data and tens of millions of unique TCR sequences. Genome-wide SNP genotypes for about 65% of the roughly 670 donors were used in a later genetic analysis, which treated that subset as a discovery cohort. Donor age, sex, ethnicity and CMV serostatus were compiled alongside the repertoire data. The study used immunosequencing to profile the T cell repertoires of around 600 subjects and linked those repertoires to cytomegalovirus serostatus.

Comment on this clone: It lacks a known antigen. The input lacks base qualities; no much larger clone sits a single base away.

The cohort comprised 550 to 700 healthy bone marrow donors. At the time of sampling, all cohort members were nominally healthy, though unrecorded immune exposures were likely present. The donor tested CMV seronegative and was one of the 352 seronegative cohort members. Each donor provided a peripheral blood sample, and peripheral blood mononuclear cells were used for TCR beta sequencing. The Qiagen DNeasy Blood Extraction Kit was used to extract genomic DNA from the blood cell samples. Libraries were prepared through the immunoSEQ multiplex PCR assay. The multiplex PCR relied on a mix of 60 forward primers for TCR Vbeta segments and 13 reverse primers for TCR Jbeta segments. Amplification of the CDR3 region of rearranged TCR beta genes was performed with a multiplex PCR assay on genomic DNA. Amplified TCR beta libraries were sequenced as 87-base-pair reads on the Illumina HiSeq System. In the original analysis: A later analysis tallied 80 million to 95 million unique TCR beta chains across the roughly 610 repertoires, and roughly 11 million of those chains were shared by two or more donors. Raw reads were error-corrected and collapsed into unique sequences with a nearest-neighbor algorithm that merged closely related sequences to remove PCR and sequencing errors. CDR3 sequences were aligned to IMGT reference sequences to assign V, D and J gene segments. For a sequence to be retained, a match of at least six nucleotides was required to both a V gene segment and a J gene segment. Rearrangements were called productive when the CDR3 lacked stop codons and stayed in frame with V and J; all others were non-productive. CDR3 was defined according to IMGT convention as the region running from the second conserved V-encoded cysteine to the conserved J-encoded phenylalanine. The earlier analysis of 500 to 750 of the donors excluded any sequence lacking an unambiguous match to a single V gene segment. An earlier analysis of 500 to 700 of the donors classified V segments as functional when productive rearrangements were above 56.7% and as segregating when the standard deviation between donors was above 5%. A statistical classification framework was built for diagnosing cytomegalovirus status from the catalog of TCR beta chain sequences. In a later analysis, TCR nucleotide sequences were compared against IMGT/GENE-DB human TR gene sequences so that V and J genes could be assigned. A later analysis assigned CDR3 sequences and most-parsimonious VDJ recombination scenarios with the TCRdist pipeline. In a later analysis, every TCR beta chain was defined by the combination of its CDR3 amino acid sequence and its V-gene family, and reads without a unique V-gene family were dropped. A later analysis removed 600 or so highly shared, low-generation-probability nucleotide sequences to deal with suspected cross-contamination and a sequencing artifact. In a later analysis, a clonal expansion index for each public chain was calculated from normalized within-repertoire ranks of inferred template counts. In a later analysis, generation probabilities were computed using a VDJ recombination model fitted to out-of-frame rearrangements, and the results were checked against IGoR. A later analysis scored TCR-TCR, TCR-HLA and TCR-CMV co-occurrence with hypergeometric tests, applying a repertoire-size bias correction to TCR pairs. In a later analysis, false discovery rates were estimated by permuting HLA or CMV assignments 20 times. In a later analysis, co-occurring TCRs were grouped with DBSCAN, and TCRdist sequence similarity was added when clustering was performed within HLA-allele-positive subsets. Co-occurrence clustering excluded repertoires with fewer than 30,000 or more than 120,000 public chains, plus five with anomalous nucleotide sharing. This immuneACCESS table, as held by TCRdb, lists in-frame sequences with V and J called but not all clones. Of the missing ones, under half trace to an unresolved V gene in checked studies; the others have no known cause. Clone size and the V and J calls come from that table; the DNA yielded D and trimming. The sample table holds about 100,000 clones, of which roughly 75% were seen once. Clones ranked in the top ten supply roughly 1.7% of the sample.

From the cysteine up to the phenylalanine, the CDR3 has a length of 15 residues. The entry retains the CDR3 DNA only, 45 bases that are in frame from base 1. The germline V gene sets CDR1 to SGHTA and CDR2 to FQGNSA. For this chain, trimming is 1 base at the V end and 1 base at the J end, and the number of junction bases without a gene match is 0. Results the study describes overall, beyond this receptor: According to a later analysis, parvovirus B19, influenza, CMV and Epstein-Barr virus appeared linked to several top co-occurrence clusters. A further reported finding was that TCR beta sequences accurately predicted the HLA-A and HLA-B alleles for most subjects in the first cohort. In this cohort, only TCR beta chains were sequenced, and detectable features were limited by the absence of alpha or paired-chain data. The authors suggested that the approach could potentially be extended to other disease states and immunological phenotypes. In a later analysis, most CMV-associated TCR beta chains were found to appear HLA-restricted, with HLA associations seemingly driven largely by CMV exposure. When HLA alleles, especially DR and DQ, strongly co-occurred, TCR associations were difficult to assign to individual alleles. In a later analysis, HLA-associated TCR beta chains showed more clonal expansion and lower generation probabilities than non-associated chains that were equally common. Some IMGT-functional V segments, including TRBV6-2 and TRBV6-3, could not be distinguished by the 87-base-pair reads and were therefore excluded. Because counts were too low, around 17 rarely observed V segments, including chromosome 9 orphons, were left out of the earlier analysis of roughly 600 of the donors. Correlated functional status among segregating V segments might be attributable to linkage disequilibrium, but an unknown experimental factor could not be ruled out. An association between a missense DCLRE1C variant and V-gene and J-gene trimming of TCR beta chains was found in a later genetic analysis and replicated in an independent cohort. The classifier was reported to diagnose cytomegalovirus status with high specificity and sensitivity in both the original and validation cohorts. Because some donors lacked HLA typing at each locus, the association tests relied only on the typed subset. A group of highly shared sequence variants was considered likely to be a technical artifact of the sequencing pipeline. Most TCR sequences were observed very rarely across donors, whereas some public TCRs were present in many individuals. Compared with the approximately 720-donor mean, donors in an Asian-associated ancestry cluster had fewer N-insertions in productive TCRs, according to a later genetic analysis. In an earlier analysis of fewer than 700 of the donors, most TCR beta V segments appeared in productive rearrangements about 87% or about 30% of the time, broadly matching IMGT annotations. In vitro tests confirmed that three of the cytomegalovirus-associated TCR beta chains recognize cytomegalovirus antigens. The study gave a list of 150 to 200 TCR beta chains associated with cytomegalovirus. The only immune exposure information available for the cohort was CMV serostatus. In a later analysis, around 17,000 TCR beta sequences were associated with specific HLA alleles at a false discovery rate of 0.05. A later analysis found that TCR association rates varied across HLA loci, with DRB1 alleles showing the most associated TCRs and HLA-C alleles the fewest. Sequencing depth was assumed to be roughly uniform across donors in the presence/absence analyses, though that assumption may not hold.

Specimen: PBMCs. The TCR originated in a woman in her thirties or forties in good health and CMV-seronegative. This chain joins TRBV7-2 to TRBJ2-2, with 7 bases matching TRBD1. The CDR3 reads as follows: CASSLGDRNTGELFF. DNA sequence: TGTGCCAGCAGCTTAGGGGACAGGAACACCGGGGAGCTGTTTTTT.